Here is one TCR beta chain with its context. What it recognizes is unknown. The data were taken from a study of T cell responses to AZD1222 COVID-19 vaccine. The assay was immunoSEQ multiplex PCR, and TCRdb's table has in-frame clones only and misses some. The sample holds over 100,000 clones, 89% seen once. V shed 2 bases, J shed 4 bases, and the junction held 5 bases outside the gene matches. The CDR3 is 15 amino acids. Per the germline V gene, CDR1 is SGHTS and CDR2 is YDEGEE. General study findings and limits: Unmutated regions of variants are reportedly targeted by nearly half of spike-specific TCRs. Distributed over spike, vaccine-associated CD4 TCRs predominated at 160-218 and 743-854.

This receptor was obtained from an adult in good health. J is TRBJ1-3 and V is TRBV5-8; 8 bases align to TRBD1. Sequenced here: peripheral blood, sampled on day 0 of AZD1222 vaccination. The CDR3 protein is CASSFRTGSGNTIYF. CDR3 nucleotides: TGTGCCAGCAGCTTCCGGACAGGGAGCGGAAACACCATATATTTT.